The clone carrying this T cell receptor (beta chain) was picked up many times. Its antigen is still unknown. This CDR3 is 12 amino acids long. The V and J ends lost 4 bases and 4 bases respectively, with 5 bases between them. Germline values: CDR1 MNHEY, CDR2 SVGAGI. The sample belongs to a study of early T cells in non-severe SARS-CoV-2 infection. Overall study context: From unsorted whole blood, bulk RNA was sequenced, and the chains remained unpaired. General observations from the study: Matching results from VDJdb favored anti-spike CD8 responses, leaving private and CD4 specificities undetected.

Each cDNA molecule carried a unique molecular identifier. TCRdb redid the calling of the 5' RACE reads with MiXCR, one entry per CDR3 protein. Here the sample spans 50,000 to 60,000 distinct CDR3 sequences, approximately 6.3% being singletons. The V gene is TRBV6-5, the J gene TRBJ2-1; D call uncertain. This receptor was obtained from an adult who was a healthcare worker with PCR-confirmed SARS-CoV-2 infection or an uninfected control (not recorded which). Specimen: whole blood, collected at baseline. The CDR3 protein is CASSLGYNEQFF. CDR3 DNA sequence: TGTGCCAGCAGTTTGGGGTACAATGAGCAGTTCTTC.